These 2 T cell receptor beta chains share one sample of origin, sequenced in a study of blood T cell repertoires in COVID-19. Here immunoSEQ multiplex PCR was the method, and the copy in TCRdb shows in-frame clones only, minus some. This table has 140,000 to 150,000 clones, 75% to 90% appearing once. The sample taken for sequencing was peripheral blood. All receptors derive from a man between 70 and 80 years old who had recovered from COVID-19.

This rearrangement joins TRBV2 to TRBJ2-4, with a possible D match to TRBD1 (5 bases). Germline CDR1 and CDR2: SNHLY and FYNNEI. This CDR3 is built from 15 residues. Between the trimmed V and J ends, which lost 4 bases and 0 bases, there was a span of 10 bases. As DNA, the CDR3 is TGTGCCAGCAGTGCTAGGGGCGTAGCCAAAAACATTCAGTACTTC. It specifies CASSARGVAKNIQYF. Variable domain in full (rest from reference TRBV2 and TRBJ2-4): EPEVTQTPSHQVTQMGQEVILRCVPISNHLYFYWYRQILGQKVEFLVSFYNNEISEKSEIFDDQFSVERPDGSNFTLKIRSTKLEDSAMYFCASSARGVAKNIQYFGAGTRLSVL.

This clone was detected once. Here the CDR3 DNA reads TGCAGCGTTATATACCCGCGGGCCTACGAGCAGTACTTC. Translation gives CSVIYPRAYEQYF. The chain recombines TRBV29-1 with TRBJ2-7; weak D call: TRBD2 (5 bases). Germline CDR1 SQVTM, CDR2 ANQGSEA. The CDR3 is 13 amino acids. Trimming shortened V by 5 bases and J by 2 bases, and 13 bases separated the two germline ends.